The 30 T cell receptor beta chains below were found in one sample sequenced in a study of CD8+ T cells in alopecia areata. Treatment meaning: oral pan-JAK inhibitor, 5-10 mg twice daily. After isolation, RNA underwent reverse transcription to generate cDNA as the sequencing template. The repertoire was sequenced with immunoSEQ multiplex PCR; TCRdb's copy has only in-frame clones and lacks some. The sample includes more than 90,000 clones, 50% to 75% of them seen just once. The sample in question was CD8+ T cells sorted from blood, obtained at week 24, from a patient treated with tofacitinib. The receptors derive from a human donor with alopecia areata.

The chain links TRBV5-6 to TRBJ1-3; 9 bases align to TRBD1. The CDR3 spans 14 residues. CDR1 SGHDT and CDR2 YYEEEE come from the germline V gene. J lost 10 bases, V lost 5 bases, and 10 bases had no gene match. CDR3 protein: CASSPGQGWNTIYF. The CDR3 DNA sequence: TGTGCCAGCAGTCCGGGACAGGGATGGAATACCATATATTTT.

The V gene is TRBV19, the J gene TRBJ1-1; a possible D gene is TRBD1 (5 bases). Germline CDR1 and CDR2: LNHDA and SQIVND (reference sequence). CDR3 size: 14 residues. V lost 6 bases and J 4 bases, leaving 15 bases between the germline ends. CDR3 loop: CASSPKGRATEAFF. The CDR3, as DNA: TGTGCCAGTAGCCCCAAGGGGAGAGCCACTGAAGCTTTCTTT. Variable domain in full (rest from reference TRBV19 and TRBJ1-1): DGGITQSPKYLFRKEGQNVTLSCEQNLNHDAMYWYRQDPGQGLRLIYYSQIVNDFQKGDIAEGYSVSREKKESFPLTVTSAQKNPTAFYLCASSPKGRATEAFFGQGTRLTVV.

The chain uses TRBV30 and TRBJ1-1; D may be TRBD1 (6 bases). Germline loops: CDR1 GTSNPN, CDR2 SVGIG (reference sequence). Trimming stripped 4 bases from V and 4 bases from J, with 16 bases between. This CDR3 has 14 residues. The CDR3 region has the DNA TGTGCCTGGACGGAGAGAAAGGGGGGCACTGAAGCTTTCTTT. This sequence encodes CAWTERKGGTEAFF. Looking up the rest from reference TRBV30 and TRBJ1-1 gives the full variable domain: SQTIHQWPATLVQPVGSPLSLECTVEGTSNPNLYWYRQAAGRGLQLLFYSVGIGQISSEVPQNLSASRPQDRQFILSSKKLLLSDSGFYLCAWTERKGGTEAFFGQGTRLTVV.

The J gene is TRBJ1-5, the V gene TRBV7-8; D is uncertain. Looked up from germline, CDR1 is SGHVS and CDR2 is FQNEAQ. Trimming shortened V by 2 bases and J by 0 bases, and 11 bases separated the two germline ends. The CDR3 is 16 residues long. The CDR3 bases are TGTGCCAGCAGCTTATCCCGGATCCCTAGCAATCAGCCCCAGCATTTT. The encoded protein is CASSLSRIPSNQPQHF.

This clone was recorded only once. The chain recombines TRBV29-1 with TRBJ1-2; D ambiguous. Per germline, CDR1 SQVTM and CDR2 ANQGSEA. This CDR3 spans 12 amino acids. Trimming stripped 5 bases from V and 6 bases from J, with 13 bases between. The CDR3 nucleotides are TGCAGCGTTACCGGGTTCATCGATGGCTACACCTTC. Its translation is CSVTGFIDGYTF.

This clone was observed a few times. The J gene is TRBJ1-2, the V gene TRBV27; D is perhaps TRBD1 (6 bases). With 6 bases removed from V and 4 bases from J, the gap between germline ends came to 12 bases. The CDR3 has 13 residues. Germline loops: CDR1 MNHEY, CDR2 SMNVEV (reference sequence). CDR3 protein: CASSPDRTYGYTF. The CDR3, as DNA: TGTGCCAGCAGCCCCGACAGGACCTATGGCTACACCTTC.

The rearrangement uses TRBV15 and TRBJ1-5; the D is unclear. CDR1 is LNHNV, CDR2 YYDKDF, per germline (reference sequence). This CDR3 has 14 amino acids. Trimming took 1 base from V and 4 from J, leaving 8 bases between them. CDR3 sequence reads: CATSRAGLNQPQHF. The CDR3 bases are TGTGCCACCAGCAGAGCGGGGTTGAATCAGCCCCAGCATTTT.

The chain links TRBV4-2 to TRBJ2-5; D is uncertain. Trimming removed 4 bases at V and 1 base at J, with 16 bases between. Germline CDR1 reads LGHNA; CDR2 reads YNFKEQ. CDR3 length equals 16 residues. CDR3 sequence: CASSPAAQTTQETQYF. CDR3 coding DNA: TGTGCCAGCAGCCCGGCCGCGCAGACAACCCAAGAGACCCAGTACTTC.

J is TRBJ2-5 and V is TRBV12-5; D is undetermined. The CDR3 is 13 amino acids. Trimming took off 3 bases at V and 1 base at J, with 6 bases between the two ends. Germline lookup yields CDR1 LGHNT and CDR2 FRNRAP. CDR3: CASGFGPQETQYF. The CDR3 bases are TGTGCTAGTGGTTTCGGACCCCAAGAGACCCAGTACTTC.

This clone occurred a few times. The chain joins TRBV5-6 to TRBJ1-1; 8 bases fit TRBD1. Germline V gives CDR1 SGHDT, CDR2 YYEEEE. The CDR3 totals 14 residues. J lost 5 bases, V lost 1 base, and 4 bases had no gene match. CDR3 region: CASSLRTGRTEAFF. CDR3 sequence (DNA): TGTGCCAGCAGCTTGAGGACAGGGAGAACTGAAGCTTTCTTT. The full variable domain, rest sourced from reference TRBV5-6 and TRBJ1-1, is DAGVTQSPTHLIKTRGQQVTLRCSPKSGHDTVSWYQQALGQGPQFIFQYYEEEERQRGNFPDRFSGHQFPNYSSELNVNALLLGDSALYLCASSLRTGRTEAFFGQGTRLTVV.

The chain employs TRBV4-1 and TRBJ1-6, with no clear D. This CDR3 comprises 16 residues. Germline loops: CDR1 MGHRA, CDR2 YSYEKL. V was clipped by 0 bases and J by 9 bases, with 15 bases between them. This CDR3 reads CASSQDRRPWGSPLHF. CDR3 nucleotides: TGCGCCAGCAGCCAAGATCGGAGGCCCTGGGGTTCACCCCTCCACTTT.

V usage is TRBV5-1 and J usage is TRBJ2-3; D unclear. CDR3 length: 13 residues. Germline V lookup: CDR1 SGHRS, CDR2 YFSETQ. V lost 3 bases and J 5 bases, leaving 10 bases between the germline ends. The CDR3 here is CASSSPIKDTQYF. The CDR3 bases are TGCGCCAGCAGCTCCCCTATTAAAGATACGCAGTATTTT.

The V gene is TRBV13, the J gene TRBJ2-5, with 9 bases aligning to TRBD2. This CDR3 is 16 amino acids long. The V gene end was trimmed by 5 bases and the J gene end by 1 base; junction bases not matched to a gene: 8. Germline assignment: CDR1 PRHDT and CDR2 FYEKMQ (reference sequence). The CDR3 DNA reads TGTGCCAGCAGCCCCCGGGTAGCGGGGGCCCAAGAGACCCAGTACTTC. Its protein product is CASSPRVAGAQETQYF. The entire variable domain, with the rest obtained from reference TRBV13 and TRBJ2-5, is as follows: AAGVIQSPRHLIKEKRETATLKCYPIPRHDTVYWYQQGPGQDPQFLISFYEKMQSDKGSIPDRFSAQQFSDYHSELNMSSLELGDSALYFCASSPRVAGAQETQYFGPGTRLLVL.

The chain employs TRBV19 and TRBJ1-2; 8 nucleotides agree with TRBD1. Trimming at V came to 6 bases and at J to 4 bases, leaving 13 bases not matched to a gene. The germline V gene has CDR1 LNHDA and CDR2 SQIVND (reference sequence). The CDR3 runs to 16 residues. The CDR3 protein is CASRDREDFYRYGYTF. The DNA for the CDR3 is TGTGCCAGTAGGGACAGGGAGGATTTCTACCGCTATGGCTACACCTTC.

This clone was seen only once. The chain joins TRBV5-6 to TRBJ1-1; 7 bases are a match to TRBD1. This CDR3 has 14 residues. Trimming at V came to 5 bases and at J to 6 bases, leaving 10 bases not matched to a gene. Germline CDR1 and CDR2: SGHDT and YYEEEE. CDR3 sequence: CASSWDRDSSEAFF. CDR3 in DNA: TGTGCCAGCAGTTGGGATCGGGACAGCTCTGAAGCTTTCTTT.

This clone was seen a few times. V gene TRBV27 combines with J gene TRBJ1-2, with TRBD1 matching over 9 bases. CDR3 length: 13 amino acids. Germline CDR1 reads MNHEY; CDR2 reads SMNVEV (reference sequence). Trimming cost V 5 bases and J 7 bases; bases outside gene matches: 5. CDR3 loop: CASSLQGAGGYTF. The CDR3 coding sequence is TGTGCCAGCAGTCTACAGGGGGCTGGTGGCTACACCTTC.

The chain employs TRBV19 and TRBJ2-2, with D possibly being TRBD1 or TRBD2 (5 bases each). Germline V gene sequence: CDR1 LNHDA, CDR2 SQIVND (reference sequence). The CDR3 has 12 residues. The ends were cut back, 10 bases at V and 6 bases at J, with 12 bases in the middle. CDR3 coding DNA: TGTGCCACTCACGGGGACCCCGGGGAGCTGTTTTTT. This codes for CATHGDPGELFF.

The CDR3 coding sequence is TGTGCCAGCACCTACCCATTGCCCAACGGGGAGCAGTTCTTC. It yields the protein CASTYPLPNGEQFF. The rearrangement uses TRBV27 and TRBJ2-1; D not certain. The V gene's germline CDR1 is MNHEY and CDR2 SMNVEV (reference sequence). V was clipped by 7 bases and J by 10 bases, with 20 bases between them. CDR3 length: 14 residues.

This clone was found a few times. The J gene is TRBJ1-5, the V gene TRBV6-5, with D hard to call. Trimming took 6 bases from V and 0 from J, leaving 9 bases between them. The CDR3 totals 14 residues. Germline V gene data show CDR1 as MNHEY and CDR2 as SVGAGI. The CDR3 region is CASSNRPSNQPQHF. CDR3 DNA: TGTGCCAGCAGCAACCGTCCTAGCAATCAGCCCCAGCATTTT.

The V gene is TRBV30, the J gene TRBJ1-2, with D possibly matching TRBD1 (5 bases). Trimming cost V 0 bases and J 4 bases, with 9 bases left between them. The CDR3 consists of 13 residues. Germline V gives CDR1 GTSNPN, CDR2 SVGIG (reference sequence). The CDR3 here is CAWSVGTAYGYTF. The CDR3 DNA reads as TGTGCCTGGAGTGTAGGGACCGCCTATGGCTACACCTTC.

This clone occurred a few times. This chain uses TRBV7-9 with TRBJ2-5; TRBD1 matches 7 bases. J lost 3 bases, V lost 6 bases, and 10 bases had no gene match. CDR3 length: 15 residues. Germline V lookup: CDR1 SEHNR, CDR2 FQNEAQ (reference sequence). This CDR3 reads CASSPSGTAKETQYF. The CDR3, as DNA: TGTGCCAGCAGTCCCTCCGGGACAGCCAAAGAGACCCAGTACTTC.

The chain uses TRBV25-1 and TRBJ1-1; D is unresolved. Trimming removed 4 bases at V and 0 bases at J, with 0 bases between. Per germline, CDR1 MGHDK and CDR2 SYGVNS. This CDR3 region has 11 residues. The CDR3 reads CASSVNTEAFF. DNA of the CDR3: TGTGCCAGCAGTGTGAACACTGAAGCTTTCTTT.

J is TRBJ1-6 and V is TRBV30; D call uncertain. The CDR3 has 11 residues. V lost 6 bases to trimming and J lost 13 bases, with 13 bases between them. Per germline, CDR1 GTSNPN and CDR2 SVGIG (reference sequence). DNA of the CDR3: TGTGCCTGTGATTCCGGTCTGCCCCTCCACTTT. As protein: CACDSGLPLHF.

This clone was seen only a few times. The rearrangement links TRBV7-9 to TRBJ2-7, with TRBD2 matching 9 bases. Germline V lookup: CDR1 SEHNR, CDR2 FQNEAQ (reference sequence). This CDR3 region has 14 residues. The V segment lost 4 bases and the J segment 5 bases; nucleotides outside the gene matches: 6. The DNA of the CDR3 is TGTGCCAGCAGCTCGGGACTAGCCCAACACGAGCAGTACTTC. The encoded protein is CASSSGLAQHEQYF.

The rearrangement uses TRBV4-3 and TRBJ2-5, with TRBD1 as a possible D gene (6 bases). This CDR3 region has 15 residues. V lost 4 bases, J lost 1 base, and 13 bases lay in between. The germline gives CDR1 LGHNA, CDR2 YSLEER. The CDR3: CASSPSTGLQETQYF. CDR3 nucleotide sequence: TGCGCCAGCAGCCCTTCAACAGGGCTCCAAGAGACCCAGTACTTC.

The chain combines TRBV27 with TRBJ2-7, with a weak D call TRBD2 (6 bases). V lost 5 bases and J 4 bases, leaving 18 bases between the germline ends. The germline CDR1 and CDR2 sequences are MNHEY and SMNVEV (reference sequence). The CDR3 loop spans 15 amino acids. The CDR3: CASSPGAGSSYEQYF. DNA for the CDR3: TGTGCCAGCAGTCCCGGGGCGGGATCGAGTTACGAGCAGTACTTC.

This sequence joins TRBV18 and TRBJ2-5, with D possibly matching TRBD1 (6 bases). The CDR3 is 13 amino acids. Deletions cut 3 bases from V and 3 bases from J, with 8 bases between. Germline V gene sequence: CDR1 KGHSH, CDR2 LQKENI. The CDR3 DNA reads TGTGCCAGCTCACCTGAGGGGGAAGAGACCCAGTACTTC. Its translation is CASSPEGEETQYF. The complete variable domain, with remaining parts taken from reference TRBV18 and TRBJ2-5, reads NAGVMQNPRHLVRRRGQEARLRCSPMKGHSHVYWYRQLPEEGLKFMVYLQKENIIDESGMPKERFSAEFPKEGPSILRIQQVVRGDSAAYFCASSPEGEETQYFGPGTRLLVL.

A single count supports this clone. The chain is built from TRBV6-1 and TRBJ2-7; D perhaps matches TRBD2 (6 bases). Trimming removed 2 bases from V and 2 bases from J, with 13 bases in between. Germline loops: CDR1 MNHNS, CDR2 SASEGT. This CDR3 region has 15 residues. CDR3 loop: CASSEPPGTPYEQYF. The DNA for the CDR3 is TGTGCCAGCAGTGAACCCCCCGGGACTCCCTACGAGCAGTACTTC.

The chain recombines TRBV7-9 with TRBJ1-2; perhaps TRBD1 as D (6 bases). With 5 bases removed from V and 5 bases from J, the gap between germline ends came to 12 bases. The CDR3 length is 13 residues. The germline gives CDR1 SEHNR, CDR2 FQNEAQ (reference sequence). Here the CDR3 DNA reads TGTGCCAGCAGCCCAGGGGAAGGATATGGCTACACCTTC. Its translation is CASSPGEGYGYTF.

The chain has TRBV6-1 and TRBJ1-6; 9 positions match TRBD1. CDR1 MNHNS and CDR2 SASEGT come from the germline V gene. CDR3 length equals 15 residues. V lost 6 bases to trimming and J lost 14 bases; unmatched junction nucleotides: 14. CDR3 nucleotides: TGTGCCAGCAGATTAACAGGGGGCGCGGTTCCGACCCTCCACTTT. This sequence encodes CASRLTGGAVPTLHF.